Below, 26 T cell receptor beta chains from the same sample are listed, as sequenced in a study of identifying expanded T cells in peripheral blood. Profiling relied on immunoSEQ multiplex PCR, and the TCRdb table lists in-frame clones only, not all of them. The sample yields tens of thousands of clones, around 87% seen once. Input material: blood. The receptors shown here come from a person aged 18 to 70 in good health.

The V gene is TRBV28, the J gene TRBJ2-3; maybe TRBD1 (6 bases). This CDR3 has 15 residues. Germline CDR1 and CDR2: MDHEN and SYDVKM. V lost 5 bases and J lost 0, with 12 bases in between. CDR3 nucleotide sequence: TGTGCCAGCAGTCTATCGGACAGAAGCACAGATACGCAGTATTTT. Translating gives CASSLSDRSTDTQYF.

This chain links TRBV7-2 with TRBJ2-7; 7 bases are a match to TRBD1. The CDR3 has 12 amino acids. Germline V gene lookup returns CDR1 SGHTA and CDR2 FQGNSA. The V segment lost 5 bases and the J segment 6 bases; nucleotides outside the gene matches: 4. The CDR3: CASSRDRVEQYF. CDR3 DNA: TGTGCCAGCAGCCGAGACAGGGTCGAGCAGTACTTC. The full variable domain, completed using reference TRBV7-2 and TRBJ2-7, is GAGVSQSPSNKVTEKGKDVELRCDPISGHTALYWYRQSLGQGLEFLIYFQGNSAPDKSGLPSDRFSAERTGGSVSTLTIQRTQQEDSAVYLCASSRDRVEQYFGPGTRLTVT.

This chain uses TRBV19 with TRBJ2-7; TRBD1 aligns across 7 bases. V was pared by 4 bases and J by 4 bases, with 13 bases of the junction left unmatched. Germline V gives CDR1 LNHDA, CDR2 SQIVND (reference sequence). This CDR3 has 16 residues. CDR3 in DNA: TGTGCCAGTAGTAACCTCGGGACAGAGTTATTTTACGAGCAGTACTTC. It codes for CASSNLGTELFYEQYF. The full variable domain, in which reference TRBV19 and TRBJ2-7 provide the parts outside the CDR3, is DGGITQSPKYLFRKEGQNVTLSCEQNLNHDAMYWYRQDPGQGLRLIYYSQIVNDFQKGDIAEGYSVSREKKESFPLTVTSAQKNPTAFYLCASSNLGTELFYEQYFGPGTRLTVT.

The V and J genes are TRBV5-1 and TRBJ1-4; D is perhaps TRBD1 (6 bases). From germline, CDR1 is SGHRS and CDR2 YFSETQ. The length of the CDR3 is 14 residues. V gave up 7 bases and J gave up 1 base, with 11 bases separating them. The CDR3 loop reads CASGLQGTNEKLFF. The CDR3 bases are TGCGCCAGCGGCCTACAGGGAACTAATGAAAAACTGTTTTTT. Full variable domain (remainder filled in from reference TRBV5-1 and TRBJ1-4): KAGVTQTPRYLIKTRGQQVTLSCSPISGHRSVSWYQQTPGQGLQFLFEYFSETQRNKGNFPGRFSGRQFSNSRSEMNVSTLELGDSALYLCASGLQGTNEKLFFGSGTQLSVL.

CDR3 amino acids: CASSLWGRSSGNTIYF. Written as DNA, the CDR3 is TGTGCCAGCAGCCTCTGGGGGAGGTCCTCTGGAAACACCATATATTTT. V gene TRBV7-2 combines with J gene TRBJ1-3; D perhaps matches TRBD1 (5 bases). This CDR3 is built from 16 residues. Germline CDR1 is SGHTA and CDR2 is FQGNSA. V shed 5 bases and J shed 0 bases, with 14 bases lying between them.

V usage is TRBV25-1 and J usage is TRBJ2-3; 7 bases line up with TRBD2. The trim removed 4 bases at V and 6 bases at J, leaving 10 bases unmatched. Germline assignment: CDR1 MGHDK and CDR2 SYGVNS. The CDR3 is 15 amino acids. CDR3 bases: TGTGCCAGCAGTGTCTTGAGCGGGGTGGTTGATACGCAGTATTTT. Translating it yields CASSVLSGVVDTQYF. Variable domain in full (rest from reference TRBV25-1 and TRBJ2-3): EADIYQTPRYLVIGTGKKITLECSQTMGHDKMYWYQQDPGMELHLIHYSYGVNSTEKGDLSSESTVSRIRTEHFPLTLESARPSHTSQYLCASSVLSGVVDTQYFGPGTRLTVL.

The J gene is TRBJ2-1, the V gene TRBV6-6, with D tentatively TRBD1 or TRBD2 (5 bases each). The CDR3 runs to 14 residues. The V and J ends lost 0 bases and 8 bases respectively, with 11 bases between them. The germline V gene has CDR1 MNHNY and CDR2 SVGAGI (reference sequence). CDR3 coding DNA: TGTGCCAGCAGTTACTCGAGGGACGCTTATGAGCAGTTCTTC. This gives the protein CASSYSRDAYEQFF.

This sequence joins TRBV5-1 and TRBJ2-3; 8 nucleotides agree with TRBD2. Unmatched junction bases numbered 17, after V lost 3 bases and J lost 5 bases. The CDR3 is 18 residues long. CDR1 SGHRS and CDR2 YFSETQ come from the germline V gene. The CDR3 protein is CASSSTGKSGLGVDTQYF. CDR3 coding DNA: TGCGCCAGCAGCTCTACAGGGAAATCGGGACTAGGGGTAGATACGCAGTATTTT.

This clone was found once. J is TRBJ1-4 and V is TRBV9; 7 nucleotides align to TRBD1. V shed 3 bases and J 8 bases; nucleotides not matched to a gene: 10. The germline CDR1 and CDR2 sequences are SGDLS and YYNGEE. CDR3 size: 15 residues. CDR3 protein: CASSAPGTVGEKLFF. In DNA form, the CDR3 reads TGTGCCAGCAGCGCTCCCGGGACAGTAGGCGAAAAACTGTTTTTT.

CDR3 sequence: CASSLTGEQFF. The CDR3 nucleotides read TGTGCCAGCAGCTTAACCGGGGAGCAGTTCTTC. The rearrangement uses TRBV7-3 and TRBJ2-1; unclear D gene. Trimming took 0 bases from V and 10 from J, leaving 4 bases between them. In germline, CDR1 is SGHTA, CDR2 FQGTGA. CDR3 size: 11 residues.

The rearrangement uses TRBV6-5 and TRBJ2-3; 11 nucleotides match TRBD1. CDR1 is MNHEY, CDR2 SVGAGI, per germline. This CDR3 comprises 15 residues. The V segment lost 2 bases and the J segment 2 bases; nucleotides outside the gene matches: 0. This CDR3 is CASSYGQGATDTQYF. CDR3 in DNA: TGTGCCAGCAGTTACGGACAGGGGGCCACAGATACGCAGTATTTT.

The CDR3 reads CASARSGRASDTQYF. Written as DNA, the CDR3 is TGTGCCAGTGCCCGCAGCGGGAGGGCCTCTGATACGCAGTATTTT. This chain uses TRBV19 with TRBJ2-3; TRBD2 aligns across 10 bases. The CDR3 loop spans 15 amino acids. Germline CDR1 and CDR2: LNHDA and SQIVND (reference sequence). After removal of 8 bases from V and 6 bases from J, the junction contained 11 bases not matched to a gene.

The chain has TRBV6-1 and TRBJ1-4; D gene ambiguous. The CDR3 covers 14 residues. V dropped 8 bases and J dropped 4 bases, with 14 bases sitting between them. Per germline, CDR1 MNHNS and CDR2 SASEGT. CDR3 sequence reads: CASSFESINEKLFF. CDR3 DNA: TGTGCCAGCTCCTTTGAGAGTATTAATGAAAAACTGTTTTTT.

The CDR3 DNA is TGCGCCAGCAGTGAGTCCTGGGATACGAACACCGGGGAGCTGTTTTTT. Encoded protein: CASSESWDTNTGELFF. The chain links TRBV10-1 to TRBJ2-2, with D unclear. The CDR3 is 16 residues long. Trimming shortened V by 0 bases and J by 0 bases, and 8 bases separated the two germline ends. Germline CDR1 WNHNN, CDR2 SYGVQD (reference sequence).

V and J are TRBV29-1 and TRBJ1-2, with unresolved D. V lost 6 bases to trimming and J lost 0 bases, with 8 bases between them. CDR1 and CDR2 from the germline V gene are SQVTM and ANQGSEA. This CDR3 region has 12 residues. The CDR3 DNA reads TGCAGCGTACATAGCACTAACTATGGCTACACCTTC. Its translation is CSVHSTNYGYTF.

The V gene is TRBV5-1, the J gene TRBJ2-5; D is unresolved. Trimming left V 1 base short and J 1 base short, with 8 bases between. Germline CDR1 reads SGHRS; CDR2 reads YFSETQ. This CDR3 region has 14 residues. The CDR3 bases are TGCGCCAGCAGCTTGTACGGCGCCCAAGAGACCCAGTACTTC. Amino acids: CASSLYGAQETQYF.

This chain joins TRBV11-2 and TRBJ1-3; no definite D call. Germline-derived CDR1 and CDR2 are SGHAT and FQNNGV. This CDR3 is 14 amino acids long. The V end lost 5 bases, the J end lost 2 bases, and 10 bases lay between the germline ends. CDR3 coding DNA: TGTGCCAGCAGCCCCGCGGTAACTGGAAACACCATATATTTT. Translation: CASSPAVTGNTIYF.

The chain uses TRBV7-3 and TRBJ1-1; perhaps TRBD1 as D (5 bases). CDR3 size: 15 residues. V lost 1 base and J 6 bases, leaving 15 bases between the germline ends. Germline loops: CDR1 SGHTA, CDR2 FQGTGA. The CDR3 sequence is CASSLSSGTFAEAFF. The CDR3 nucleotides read TGTGCCAGCAGCTTAAGCAGCGGGACGTTTGCTGAAGCTTTCTTT.

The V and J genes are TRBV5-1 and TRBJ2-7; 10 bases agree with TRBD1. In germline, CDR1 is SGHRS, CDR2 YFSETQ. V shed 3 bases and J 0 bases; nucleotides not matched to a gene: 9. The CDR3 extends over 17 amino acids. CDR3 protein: CASSYPGQGTSSYEQYF. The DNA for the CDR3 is TGCGCCAGCAGCTACCCGGGACAGGGGACGAGCTCCTACGAGCAGTACTTC.

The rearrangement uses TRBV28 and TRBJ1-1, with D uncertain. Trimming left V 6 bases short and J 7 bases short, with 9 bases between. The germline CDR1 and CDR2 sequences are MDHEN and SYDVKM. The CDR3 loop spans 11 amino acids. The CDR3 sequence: CASSPDLEAFF. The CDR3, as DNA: TGTGCCAGCAGCCCTGACCTTGAAGCTTTCTTT. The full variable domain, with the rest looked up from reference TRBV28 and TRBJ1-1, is DVKVTQSSRYLVKRTGEKVFLECVQDMDHENMFWYRQDPGLGLRLIYFSYDVKMKEKGDIPEGYSVSREKKERFSLILESASTNQTSMYLCASSPDLEAFFGQGTRLTVV.

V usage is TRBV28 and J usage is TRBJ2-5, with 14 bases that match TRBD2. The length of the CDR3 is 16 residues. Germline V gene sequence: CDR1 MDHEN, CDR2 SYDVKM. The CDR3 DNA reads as TGTGCTTCGTTTCCGGGACTAGCGGGAGTTCAGGAGACCCAGTACTTC. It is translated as CASFPGLAGVQETQYF.

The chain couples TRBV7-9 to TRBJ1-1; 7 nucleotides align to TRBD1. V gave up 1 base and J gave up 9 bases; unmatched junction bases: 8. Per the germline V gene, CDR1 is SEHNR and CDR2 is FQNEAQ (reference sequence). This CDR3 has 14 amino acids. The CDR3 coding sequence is TGTGCCAGCAGCTTAGAAACAGGGGTGGAAAAAGCTTTCTTT. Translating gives CASSLETGVEKAFF.

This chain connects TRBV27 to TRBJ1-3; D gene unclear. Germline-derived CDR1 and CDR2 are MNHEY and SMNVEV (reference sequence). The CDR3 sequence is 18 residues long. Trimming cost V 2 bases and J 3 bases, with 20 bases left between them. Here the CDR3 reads CASSLRARGGSGGNTIYF. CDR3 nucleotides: TGTGCCAGCAGTTTAAGGGCCCGGGGTGGGTCCGGTGGAAACACCATATATTTT.

CDR3 in DNA: TGCGCCAGCAGCCAGGGGGCAGGGAACACTGAAGCTTTCTTT. Its protein is CASSQGAGNTEAFF. V and J are TRBV5-1 and TRBJ1-1, with 8 bases identical to TRBD1. The germline gives CDR1 SGHRS, CDR2 YFSETQ. The CDR3 totals 14 residues. Germline trimming cut 4 bases from V and 1 base from J; bases unmatched to any gene: 3.

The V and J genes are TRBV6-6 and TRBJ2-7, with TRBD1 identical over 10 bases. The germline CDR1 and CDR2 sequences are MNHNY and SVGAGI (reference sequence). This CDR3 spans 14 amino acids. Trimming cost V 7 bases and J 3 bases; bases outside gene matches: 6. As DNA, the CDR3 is TGTGCCAGCAAAACGGACAGGGGGATCTACGAGCAGTACTTC. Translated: CASKTDRGIYEQYF.

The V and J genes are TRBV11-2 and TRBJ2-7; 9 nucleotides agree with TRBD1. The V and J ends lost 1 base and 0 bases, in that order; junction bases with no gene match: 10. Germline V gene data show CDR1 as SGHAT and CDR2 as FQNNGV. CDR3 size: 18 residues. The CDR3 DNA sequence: TGTGCCAGCAGCTTAGTGGCAGGGGACAGGGATCGCTCCTACGAGCAGTACTTC. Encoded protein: CASSLVAGDRDRSYEQYF.